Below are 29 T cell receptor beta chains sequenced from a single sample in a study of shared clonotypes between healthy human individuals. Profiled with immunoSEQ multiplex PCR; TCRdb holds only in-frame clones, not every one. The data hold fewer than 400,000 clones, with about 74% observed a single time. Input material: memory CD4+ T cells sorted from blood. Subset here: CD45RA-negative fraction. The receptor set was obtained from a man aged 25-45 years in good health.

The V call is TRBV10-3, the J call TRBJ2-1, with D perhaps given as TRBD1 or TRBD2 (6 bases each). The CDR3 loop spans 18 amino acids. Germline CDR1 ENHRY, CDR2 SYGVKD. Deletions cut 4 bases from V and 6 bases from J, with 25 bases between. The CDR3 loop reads CAISVEGDLVGGSNEQFF. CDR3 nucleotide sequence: TGTGCCATCAGTGTTGAGGGGGATCTTGTAGGAGGGAGCAATGAGCAGTTCTTC.

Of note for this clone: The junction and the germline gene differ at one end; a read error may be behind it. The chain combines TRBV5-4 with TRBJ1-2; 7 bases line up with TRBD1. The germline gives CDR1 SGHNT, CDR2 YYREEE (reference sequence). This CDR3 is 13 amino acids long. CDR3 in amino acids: CASSLGQGSPQAF. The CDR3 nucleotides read TGTGCCAGCAGCTTGGGACAGGGTTCCCCGCAAGCCTTC.

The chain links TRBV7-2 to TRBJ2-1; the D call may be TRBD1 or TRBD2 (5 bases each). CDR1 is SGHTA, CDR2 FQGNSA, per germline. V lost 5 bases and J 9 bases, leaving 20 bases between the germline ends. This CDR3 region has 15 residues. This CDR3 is CASSAGQGRWGEQFF. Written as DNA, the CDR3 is TGTGCCAGCAGCGCCGGGCAGGGACGTTGGGGTGAGCAGTTCTTC.

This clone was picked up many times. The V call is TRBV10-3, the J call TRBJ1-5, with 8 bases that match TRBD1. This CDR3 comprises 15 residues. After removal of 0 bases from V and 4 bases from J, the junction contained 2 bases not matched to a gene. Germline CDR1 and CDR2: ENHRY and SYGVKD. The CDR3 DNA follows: TGTGCCATCAGTGAGTCGAGACAGGGGAATCAGCCCCAGCATTTT. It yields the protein CAISESRQGNQPQHF.

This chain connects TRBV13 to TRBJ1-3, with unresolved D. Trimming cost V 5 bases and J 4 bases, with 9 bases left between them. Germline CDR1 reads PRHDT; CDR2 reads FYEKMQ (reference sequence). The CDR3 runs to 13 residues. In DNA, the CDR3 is TGTGCCAGCAGCCTCGGGCCCGGAAACACCATATATTTT. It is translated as CASSLGPGNTIYF.

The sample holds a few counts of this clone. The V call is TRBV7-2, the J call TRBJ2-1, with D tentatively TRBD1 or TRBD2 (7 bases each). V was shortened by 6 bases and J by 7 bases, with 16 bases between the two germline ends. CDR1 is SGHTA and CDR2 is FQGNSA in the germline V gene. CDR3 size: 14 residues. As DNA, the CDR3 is TGTGCCAGCAGAGCGGGGACAGTTCTTAATGAGCAGTTCTTC. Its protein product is CASRAGTVLNEQFF.

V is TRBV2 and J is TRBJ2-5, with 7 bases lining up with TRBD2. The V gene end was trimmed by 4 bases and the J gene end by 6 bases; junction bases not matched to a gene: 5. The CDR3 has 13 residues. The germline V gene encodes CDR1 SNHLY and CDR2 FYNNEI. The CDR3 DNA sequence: TGTGCCAGCAGTGGGGGAGGGTTGAAGACCCAGTACTTC. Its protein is CASSGGGLKTQYF. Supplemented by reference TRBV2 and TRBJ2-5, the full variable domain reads EPEVTQTPSHQVTQMGQEVILRCVPISNHLYFYWYRQILGQKVEFLVSFYNNEISEKSEIFDDQFSVERPDGSNFTLKIRSTKLEDSAMYFCASSGGGLKTQYFGPGTRLLVL.

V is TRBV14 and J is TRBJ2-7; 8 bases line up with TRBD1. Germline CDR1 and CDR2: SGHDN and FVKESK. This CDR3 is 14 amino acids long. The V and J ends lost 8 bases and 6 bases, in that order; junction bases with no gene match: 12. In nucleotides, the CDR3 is TGTGCCAGCCAGGGACAGGTTACCAGGGGCGAGCAGTACTTC. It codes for CASQGQVTRGEQYF.

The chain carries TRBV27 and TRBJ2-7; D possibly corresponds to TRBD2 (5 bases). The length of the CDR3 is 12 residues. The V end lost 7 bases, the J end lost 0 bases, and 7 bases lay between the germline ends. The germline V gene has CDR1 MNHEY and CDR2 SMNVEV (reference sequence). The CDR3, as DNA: TGTGCCAGCAACGGGAACTCCTACGAGCAGTACTTC. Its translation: CASNGNSYEQYF.

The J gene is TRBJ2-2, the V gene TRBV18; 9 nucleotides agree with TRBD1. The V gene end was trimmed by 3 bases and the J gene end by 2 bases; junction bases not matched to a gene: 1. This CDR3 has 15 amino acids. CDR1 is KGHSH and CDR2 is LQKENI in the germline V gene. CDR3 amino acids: CASSPTGGNTGELFF. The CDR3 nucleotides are TGTGCCAGCTCACCTACAGGGGGCAACACCGGGGAGCTGTTTTTT.

CDR3 DNA sequence: TGTGCCAGCAGTGGCCTAAATGAAAAACTGTTTTTT. This gives the protein CASSGLNEKLFF. The gene calls are TRBV2 and TRBJ1-4; unclear D gene. The V end was cut by 4 bases, the J end by 5 bases, with 5 bases between. The CDR3 runs to 12 residues. Germline V CDR1 and CDR2: SNHLY, FYNNEI. The full variable domain, rest sourced from reference TRBV2 and TRBJ1-4, is EPEVTQTPSHQVTQMGQEVILRCVPISNHLYFYWYRQILGQKVEFLVSFYNNEISEKSEIFDDQFSVERPDGSNFTLKIRSTKLEDSAMYFCASSGLNEKLFFGSGTQLSVL.

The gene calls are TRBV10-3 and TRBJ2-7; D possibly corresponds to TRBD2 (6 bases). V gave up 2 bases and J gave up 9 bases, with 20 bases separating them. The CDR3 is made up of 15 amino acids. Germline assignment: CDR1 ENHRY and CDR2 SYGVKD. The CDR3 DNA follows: TGTGCCATCAGTGAGCAACCGGGAGCAAAAGGTGGGCAGTACTTC. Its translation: CAISEQPGAKGGQYF.

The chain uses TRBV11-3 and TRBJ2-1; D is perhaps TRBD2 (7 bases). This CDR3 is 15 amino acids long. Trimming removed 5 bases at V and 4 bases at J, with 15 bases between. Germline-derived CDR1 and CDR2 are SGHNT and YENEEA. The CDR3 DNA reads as TGTGCCAGCAGCCCTGGGGGGGCAGCGTACAATGAGCAGTTCTTC. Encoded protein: CASSPGGAAYNEQFF.

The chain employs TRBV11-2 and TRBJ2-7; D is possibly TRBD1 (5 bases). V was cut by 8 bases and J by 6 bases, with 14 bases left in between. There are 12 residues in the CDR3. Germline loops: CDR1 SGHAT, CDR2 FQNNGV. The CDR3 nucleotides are TGTGCCAGCGGAAAGGGGTTTACCGAGCAGTACTTC. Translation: CASGKGFTEQYF.

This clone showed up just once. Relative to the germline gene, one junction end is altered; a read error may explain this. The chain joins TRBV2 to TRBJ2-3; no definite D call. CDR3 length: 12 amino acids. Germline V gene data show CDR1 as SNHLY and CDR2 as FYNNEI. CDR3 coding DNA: TGTGCCAGCAGTGAAAAAGGTCGCCAATGTAACTTT. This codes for CASSEKGRQCNF.

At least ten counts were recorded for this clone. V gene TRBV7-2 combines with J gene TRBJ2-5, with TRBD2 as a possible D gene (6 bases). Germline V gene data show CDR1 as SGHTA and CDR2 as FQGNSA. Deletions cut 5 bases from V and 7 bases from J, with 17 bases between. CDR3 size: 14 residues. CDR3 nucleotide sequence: TGTGCCAGCAGCGAAAACAGCGGGCTGGGGACCCAGTACTTC. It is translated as CASSENSGLGTQYF.

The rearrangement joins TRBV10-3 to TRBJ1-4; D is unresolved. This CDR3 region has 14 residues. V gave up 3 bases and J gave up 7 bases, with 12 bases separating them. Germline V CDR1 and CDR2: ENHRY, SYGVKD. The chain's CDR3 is CAISDRRVPEKLFF. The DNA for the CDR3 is TGTGCCATCAGTGACAGGAGGGTCCCTGAAAAACTGTTTTTT.

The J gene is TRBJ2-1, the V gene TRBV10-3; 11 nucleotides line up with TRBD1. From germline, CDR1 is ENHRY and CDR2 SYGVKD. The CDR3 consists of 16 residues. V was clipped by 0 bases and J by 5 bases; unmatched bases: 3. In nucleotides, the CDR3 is TGTGCCATCAGTGAGTCTGGACAGGGGGCGCACAATGAGCAGTTCTTC. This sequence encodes CAISESGQGAHNEQFF.

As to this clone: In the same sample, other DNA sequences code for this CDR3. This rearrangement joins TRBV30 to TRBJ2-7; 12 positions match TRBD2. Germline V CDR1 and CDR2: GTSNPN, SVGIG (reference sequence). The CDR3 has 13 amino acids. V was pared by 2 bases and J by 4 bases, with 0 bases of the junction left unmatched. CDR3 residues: CAWSLAGGYEQYF. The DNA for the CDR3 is TGTGCCTGGAGTCTAGCGGGAGGGTACGAGCAGTACTTC.

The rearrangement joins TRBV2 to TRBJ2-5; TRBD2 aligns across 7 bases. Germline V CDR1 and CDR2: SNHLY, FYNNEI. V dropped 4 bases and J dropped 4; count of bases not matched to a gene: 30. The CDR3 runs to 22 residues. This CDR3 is CASSASGAGEIGAMVGTETQYF. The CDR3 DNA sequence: TGTGCCAGCAGTGCCAGTGGTGCGGGAGAGATCGGCGCAATGGTGGGAACAGAGACCCAGTACTTC.

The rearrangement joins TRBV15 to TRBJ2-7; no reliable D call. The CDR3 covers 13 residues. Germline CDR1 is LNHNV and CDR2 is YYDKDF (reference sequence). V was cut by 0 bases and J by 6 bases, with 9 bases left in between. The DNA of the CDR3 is TGTGCCACCAGCAGAGATCCAGCTTCCGAGCAGTACTTC. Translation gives CATSRDPASEQYF.

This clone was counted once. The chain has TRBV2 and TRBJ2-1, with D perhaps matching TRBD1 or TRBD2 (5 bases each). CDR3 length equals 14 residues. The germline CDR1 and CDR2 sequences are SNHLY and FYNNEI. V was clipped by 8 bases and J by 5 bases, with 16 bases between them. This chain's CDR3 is CASWTRDHNNEQFF. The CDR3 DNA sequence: TGTGCCAGCTGGACACGGGACCACAACAATGAGCAGTTCTTC.

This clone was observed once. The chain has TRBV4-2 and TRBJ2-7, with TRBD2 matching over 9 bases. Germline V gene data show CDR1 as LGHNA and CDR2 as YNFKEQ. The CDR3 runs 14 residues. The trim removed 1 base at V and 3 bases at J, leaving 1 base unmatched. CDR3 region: CASSQGGGGYEQYF. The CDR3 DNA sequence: TGTGCCAGCAGCCAAGGCGGGGGGGGCTACGAGCAGTACTTC.

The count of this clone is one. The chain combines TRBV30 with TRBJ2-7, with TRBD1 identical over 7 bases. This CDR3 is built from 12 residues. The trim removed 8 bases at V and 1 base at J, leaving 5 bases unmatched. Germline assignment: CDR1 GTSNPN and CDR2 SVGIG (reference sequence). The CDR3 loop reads CAGKQGSYEQYF. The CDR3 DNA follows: TGTGCCGGGAAACAGGGGTCCTACGAGCAGTACTTC.

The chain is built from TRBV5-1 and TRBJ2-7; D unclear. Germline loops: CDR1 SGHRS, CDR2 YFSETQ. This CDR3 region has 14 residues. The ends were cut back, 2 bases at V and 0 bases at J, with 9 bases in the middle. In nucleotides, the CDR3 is TGCGCCAGCAGCTTTCAGCCGAGCTCCTACGAGCAGTACTTC. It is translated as CASSFQPSSYEQYF.

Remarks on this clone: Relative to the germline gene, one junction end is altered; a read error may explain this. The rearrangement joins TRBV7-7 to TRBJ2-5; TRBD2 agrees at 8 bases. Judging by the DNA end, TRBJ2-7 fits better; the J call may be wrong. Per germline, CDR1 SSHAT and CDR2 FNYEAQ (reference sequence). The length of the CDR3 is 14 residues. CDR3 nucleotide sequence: TGTGCTAGCAGCTTAACAGCGGGAGCCTACGAGCAGTACTTC. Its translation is CASSLTAGAYEQYF.

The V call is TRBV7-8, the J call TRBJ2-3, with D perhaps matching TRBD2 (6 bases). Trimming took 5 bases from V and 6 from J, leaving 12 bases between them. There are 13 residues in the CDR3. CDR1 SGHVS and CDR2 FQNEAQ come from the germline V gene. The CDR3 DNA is TGTGCCAGCAGCCCCGAGCGGGCGGATACGCAGTATTTT. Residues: CASSPERADTQYF.

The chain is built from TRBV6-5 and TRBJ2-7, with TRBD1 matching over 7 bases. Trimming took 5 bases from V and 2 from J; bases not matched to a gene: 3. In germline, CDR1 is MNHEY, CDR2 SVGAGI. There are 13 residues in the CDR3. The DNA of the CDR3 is TGTGCCAGCAGTAATACAGGGGCCTACGAGCAGTACTTC. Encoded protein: CASSNTGAYEQYF.

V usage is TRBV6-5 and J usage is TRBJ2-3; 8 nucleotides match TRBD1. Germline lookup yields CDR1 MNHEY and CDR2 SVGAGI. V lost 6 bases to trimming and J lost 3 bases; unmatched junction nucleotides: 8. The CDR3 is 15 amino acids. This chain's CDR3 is CASSYGQGGTDTQYF. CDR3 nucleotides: TGTGCCAGCAGCTACGGACAGGGCGGGACAGATACGCAGTATTTT.